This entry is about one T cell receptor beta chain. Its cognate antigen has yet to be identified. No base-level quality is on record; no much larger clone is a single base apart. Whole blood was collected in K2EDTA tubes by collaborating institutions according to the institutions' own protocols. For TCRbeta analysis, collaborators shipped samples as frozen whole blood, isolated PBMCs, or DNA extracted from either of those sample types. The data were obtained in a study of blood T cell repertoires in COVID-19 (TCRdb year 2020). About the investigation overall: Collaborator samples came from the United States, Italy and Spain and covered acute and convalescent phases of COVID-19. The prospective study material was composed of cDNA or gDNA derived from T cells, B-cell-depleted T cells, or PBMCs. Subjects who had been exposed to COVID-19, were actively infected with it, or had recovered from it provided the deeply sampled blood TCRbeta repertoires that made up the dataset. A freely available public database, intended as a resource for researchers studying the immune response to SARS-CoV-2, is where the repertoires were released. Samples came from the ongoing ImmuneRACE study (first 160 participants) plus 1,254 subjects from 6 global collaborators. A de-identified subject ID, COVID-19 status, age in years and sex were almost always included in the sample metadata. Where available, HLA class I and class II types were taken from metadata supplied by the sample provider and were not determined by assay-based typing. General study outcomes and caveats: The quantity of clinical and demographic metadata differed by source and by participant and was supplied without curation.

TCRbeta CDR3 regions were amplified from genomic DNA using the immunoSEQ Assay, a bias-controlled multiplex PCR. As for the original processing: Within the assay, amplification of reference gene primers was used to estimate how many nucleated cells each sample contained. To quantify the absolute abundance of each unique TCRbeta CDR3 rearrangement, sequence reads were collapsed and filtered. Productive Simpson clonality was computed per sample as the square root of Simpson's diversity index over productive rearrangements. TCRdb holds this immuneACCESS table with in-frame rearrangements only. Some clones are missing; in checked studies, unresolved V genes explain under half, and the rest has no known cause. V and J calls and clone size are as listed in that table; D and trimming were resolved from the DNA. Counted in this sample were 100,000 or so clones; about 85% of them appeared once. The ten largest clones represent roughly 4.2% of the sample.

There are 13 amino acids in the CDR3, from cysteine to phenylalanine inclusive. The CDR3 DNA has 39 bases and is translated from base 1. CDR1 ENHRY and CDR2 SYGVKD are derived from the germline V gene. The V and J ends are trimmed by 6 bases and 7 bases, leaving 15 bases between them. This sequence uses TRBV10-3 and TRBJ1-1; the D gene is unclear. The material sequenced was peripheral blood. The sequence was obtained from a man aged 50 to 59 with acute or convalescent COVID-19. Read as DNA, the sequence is TGTGCCATCAGCTTTCCGGTCGAGGGTGAAGCTTTCTTT. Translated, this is CAISFPVEGEAFF.